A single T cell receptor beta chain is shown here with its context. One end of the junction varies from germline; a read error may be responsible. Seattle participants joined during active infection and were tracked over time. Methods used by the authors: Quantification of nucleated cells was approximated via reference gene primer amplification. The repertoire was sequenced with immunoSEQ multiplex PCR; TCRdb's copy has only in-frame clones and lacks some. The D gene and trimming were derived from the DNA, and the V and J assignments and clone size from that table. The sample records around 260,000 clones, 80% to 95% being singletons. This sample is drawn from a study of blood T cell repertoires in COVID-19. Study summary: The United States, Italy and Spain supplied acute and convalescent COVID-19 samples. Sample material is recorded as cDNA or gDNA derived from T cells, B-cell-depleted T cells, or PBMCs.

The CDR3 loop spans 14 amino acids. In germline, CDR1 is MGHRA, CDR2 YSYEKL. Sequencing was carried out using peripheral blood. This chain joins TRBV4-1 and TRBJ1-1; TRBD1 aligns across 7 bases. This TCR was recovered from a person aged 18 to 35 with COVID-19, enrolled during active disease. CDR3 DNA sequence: TGCGCCAGCAGGCAAGACAGGGTCGGAACTGAAGCTTTCTTT. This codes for CASRQDRVGTEAFF.